This passage covers 12 T cell receptor beta chains from one sample sequenced in a study of blood T cell repertoires in COVID-19. The assay was immunoSEQ multiplex PCR, and TCRdb's table has in-frame clones only and misses some. This table holds roughly 520,000 clones, roughly 88% found once. Sequences were obtained from PBMCs or T cells enriched from blood (not recorded which). The origin of the receptors is a woman between 40 and 55 years old who had recovered from COVID-19.

V usage is TRBV30 and J usage is TRBJ2-5; 13 nucleotides match TRBD2. Germline CDR1 reads GTSNPN; CDR2 reads SVGIG (reference sequence). The ends lost 7 bases at V and 4 bases at J; junction bases unmatched: 12. This CDR3 is built from 16 residues. The CDR3 sequence is CAFAELAGGLRETQYF. CDR3 nucleotide sequence: TGTGCCTTCGCCGAACTAGCGGGAGGGCTGAGAGAGACCCAGTACTTC.

V gene TRBV7-9 combines with J gene TRBJ2-3; 7 nucleotides agree with TRBD1. The trim removed 5 bases at V and 0 bases at J, leaving 5 bases unmatched. This CDR3 has 15 amino acids. Germline lookup yields CDR1 SEHNR and CDR2 FQNEAQ (reference sequence). CDR3 protein: CASSPGTASTDTQYF. For the CDR3, the DNA is TGTGCCAGCAGCCCGGGGACAGCAAGCACAGATACGCAGTATTTT.

The rearrangement uses TRBV19 and TRBJ1-5; TRBD1 matches at 8 bases. CDR3 length equals 18 residues. The ends lost 0 bases at V and 4 bases at J; junction bases unmatched: 11. Germline CDR1 and CDR2: LNHDA and SQIVND (reference sequence). This CDR3 is CASSIEGVRQGRNQPQHF. The CDR3 nucleotides read TGTGCCAGTAGTATAGAAGGGGTGCGACAGGGGAGGAATCAGCCCCAGCATTTT.

V usage is TRBV5-1 and J usage is TRBJ2-2; 8 nucleotides line up with TRBD1. J was trimmed by 7 bases and V by 4 bases; bases with no gene match: 6. Germline CDR1 and CDR2: SGHRS and YFSETQ. The CDR3 is made up of 14 amino acids. The CDR3 sequence is CASSLDRGGGELFF. CDR3 bases: TGCGCCAGCAGCCTCGACAGGGGCGGCGGGGAGCTGTTTTTT. Complete variable domain (other parts from reference TRBV5-1 and TRBJ2-2): KAGVTQTPRYLIKTRGQQVTLSCSPISGHRSVSWYQQTPGQGLQFLFEYFSETQRNKGNFPGRFSGRQFSNSRSEMNVSTLELGDSALYLCASSLDRGGGELFFGEGSRLTVL.

The CDR3 protein is CASSEWNTGTGDYYGYTF. The CDR3 nucleotides read TGTGCCAGCAGTGAATGGAATACCGGGACAGGGGACTACTATGGCTACACCTTC. The genes are TRBV25-1 and TRBJ1-2; 10 bases agree with TRBD1. CDR1 and CDR2 (germline): MGHDK, SYGVNS. The CDR3 sequence is 18 residues long. The trim removed 1 base at V and 3 bases at J, leaving 11 bases unmatched.

The chain uses TRBV7-9 and TRBJ2-2, with D maybe TRBD2 (5 bases). From germline, CDR1 is SEHNR and CDR2 FQNEAQ (reference sequence). CDR3 length: 16 amino acids. Trimming left V 2 bases short and J 3 bases short, with 13 bases between. This CDR3 reads CASSLPHGMDTGELFF. The CDR3 coding sequence is TGTGCCAGCAGCTTACCCCACGGGATGGACACCGGGGAGCTGTTTTTT.

V usage is TRBV19 and J usage is TRBJ2-5, with TRBD1 identical over 9 bases. V lost 3 bases to trimming and J lost 3 bases; unmatched junction nucleotides: 5. The germline gives CDR1 LNHDA, CDR2 SQIVND (reference sequence). CDR3 size: 15 residues. The CDR3 nucleotides are TGTGCCAGTAGTATTCCCGGACAGGGGAAAGAGACCCAGTACTTC. This sequence encodes CASSIPGQGKETQYF.

J is TRBJ1-6 and V is TRBV7-2; possibly TRBD1 for D (5 bases). CDR1 is SGHTA and CDR2 is FQGNSA in the germline V gene. Trimming left V 2 bases short and J 9 bases short, with 17 bases between. The CDR3 runs 16 residues. The chain's CDR3 is CASSLIGGSFFSPLHF. The CDR3 DNA reads TGTGCCAGCAGCTTAATCGGGGGGAGTTTTTTTTCACCCCTCCACTTT.

This chain links TRBV5-6 with TRBJ2-5; D unclear. Trimming removed 4 bases at V and 1 base at J, with 17 bases between. Germline CDR1 reads SGHDT; CDR2 reads YYEEEE. The CDR3 is 16 residues long. The DNA of the CDR3 is TGTGCCAGCAGCCGAGTGGGCCGACCATTCCAAGAGACCCAGTACTTC. It translates to CASSRVGRPFQETQYF.

This clone was detected only a few times. This chain connects TRBV21-1 to TRBJ1-1; the D segment call TRBD1 is taken from the table without a DNA check. TRBV21-1 is an annotated pseudogene. The CDR3 loop spans 13 amino acids. CDR3 in DNA: TGTGCCACCGCGACAGGGGTAAACACTGAAGCTTTCTTT. It encodes CATATGVNTEAFF.

The chain links TRBV10-2 to TRBJ2-2; 12 bases map to TRBD2. The V and J ends lost 7 bases and 7 bases, in that order; junction bases with no gene match: 10. Germline loops: CDR1 WSHSY, CDR2 SAAADI. The CDR3 runs to 16 residues. In nucleotides, the CDR3 is TGCGCCAGCACGGGACTAGCGGGCGTCCGGAACGGGGAGCTGTTTTTT. It yields the protein CASTGLAGVRNGELFF.

The chain carries TRBV27 and TRBJ1-2; D may be TRBD1 (6 bases). CDR3 length equals 14 residues. Germline CDR1 MNHEY, CDR2 SMNVEV (reference sequence). The V gene lost 7 bases and the J gene lost 4 bases, with 16 bases spanning the gap. The CDR3 nucleotides read TGTGCCAGCAACACTTCAACAGGGATCTATGGCTACACCTTC. Its translation is CASNTSTGIYGYTF.